This T cell receptor (beta chain) was captured by sequencing in a study of early T cells in non-severe SARS-CoV-2 infection. In the study overall: Alpha and beta chains were unpaired, from unsorted whole-blood bulk RNA. Points from the study as a whole: CD4 and private specificities were missed by VDJdb matching, which favored anti-spike CD8 responses.

The TCR library protocol was used to attach unique molecular identifiers. These identifiers were attached to individual cDNA molecules. TCRdb ran MiXCR on the 5' RACE reads and lists one entry per CDR3 protein. Of about 77,000 distinct CDR3 sequences listed, about 15% are singletons. Trimming stripped 0 bases from V and 8 bases from J, with 13 bases between. The V gene's germline CDR1 is DFQATT and CDR2 SNEGSKA (reference sequence). The CDR3 consists of 13 residues. This clonotype appeared a few times. Its matching antigen is unknown. The V gene is TRBV20-1, the J gene TRBJ1-1; D not resolved. This receptor was obtained from an adult who was a healthcare worker with PCR-confirmed SARS-CoV-2 infection or an uninfected control (not recorded which). The sequenced material came from whole blood. As DNA, the CDR3 is TGCAGTGCTAGAGAGGATGTTGCCAGAGAAGCTTTCTTT. Its protein is CSAREDVAREAFF.